These T cell receptor beta chains were read from a single sample in a study of blood T cell repertoires in COVID-19. Repertoires were generated with immunoSEQ multiplex PCR, while TCRdb's copy carries only in-frame clones and drops some. The profile shows approximately 130,000 clones, around nine tenths of them singletons. What was sequenced was peripheral blood. The source of these receptors is a woman between 50 and 59 years old with acute or convalescent COVID-19. CDR3s include the opening cysteine and the closing phenylalanine or tryptophan. A D gene is named only where the DNA matches it firmly.

TGCGCCAGCAGCCGTATCCCCCTTACTAGCGGAAACACCGGGGAGCTGTTTTTT	CASSRIPLTSGNTGELFF	TRBV4-1	TRBJ2-2	TRBD2
TGTGCCAGTAGTCAGGTGGGCGACTATGGCTACACCTTC	CASSQVGDYGYTF	TRBV19	TRBJ1-2	NA
TGTGCCAGCAGCGTAGTCGGGGATTCACCCCTCCACTTT	CASSVVGDSPLHF	TRBV9	TRBJ1-6	NA
TGTGCCAGCAGCTTCGCTGAGTCCGGGGAGCTGTTTTTT	CASSFAESGELFF	TRBV7-2	TRBJ2-2	NA
TGTGCCAGCAGCAGGACTAGCGGGAGGGCCGGGGAGACCCAGTACTTC	CASSRTSGRAGETQYF	TRBV11-2	TRBJ2-5	TRBD2
TGTGCCAGCAGCCGGACAGGGGAGGGCTACGAGCAGTACTTC	CASSRTGEGYEQYF	TRBV5-4	TRBJ2-7	TRBD1
TGTGCCAGCAGCCGGAGGGTTGACACTGAAGCTTTCTTT	CASSRRVDTEAFF	TRBV3-1/TRBV3-2	TRBJ1-1	NA
TGTGCCAGCAGCTTGACAGGAATGAACACTGAAGCTTTCTTT	CASSLTGMNTEAFF	TRBV7-2	TRBJ1-1	NA
TGTGCCAGTAGTATCGGGGGTTCCTACAATGAGCAGTTCTTC	CASSIGGSYNEQFF	TRBV19	TRBJ2-1	NA
TGTGCCAGCAGCCATGGGGTCGGGGACACTGAAGCTTTCTTT	CASSHGVGDTEAFF	TRBV3-1/TRBV3-2	TRBJ1-1	NA